Following are 28 T cell receptor beta chains from one sample sequenced in a study of CD8+ T cells in alopecia areata. RNA, once extracted, was reverse transcribed into cDNA for use as the sequencing template. Sequencing was performed with immunoSEQ multiplex PCR; in TCRdb, only in-frame clones are kept and a portion is missing. The repertoire holds 150,000 or so clones, with roughly 50% as singletons. Sample: CD4+ T cells sorted from blood. The receptors shown here come from a human donor with alopecia areata.

This clone was seen a few times. V is TRBV29-1 and J is TRBJ2-1; 9 nucleotides line up with TRBD1. The CDR3 extends over 16 amino acids. The ends lost 7 bases at V and 5 bases at J; junction bases unmatched: 15. The germline gives CDR1 SQVTM, CDR2 ANQGSEA. CDR3 protein: CSAHSAGTGINNEQFF. Written as DNA, the CDR3 is TGCAGCGCTCACTCAGCCGGGACAGGGATCAACAATGAGCAGTTCTTC.

As to this clone: Germline and junction disagree at one end, which may indicate a read error. V usage is TRBV7-7 and J usage is TRBJ2-3; D might be TRBD2 (6 bases). This CDR3 has 14 residues. Germline V gene data show CDR1 as SSHAT and CDR2 as FNYEAQ (reference sequence). The CDR3 nucleotides read TGTGCTAGCAGCCTCGGGACTAGCACAGATACGCAGTATTTT. Amino acid sequence: CASSLGTSTDTQYF.

The gene calls are TRBV7-3 and TRBJ1-1, with a weak D call TRBD1 (6 bases). The CDR3 is 13 residues long. Per the germline V gene, CDR1 is SGHTA and CDR2 is FQGTGA. The V end was cut by 6 bases, the J end by 8 bases, with 16 bases between. Written as DNA, the CDR3 is TGTGCCAGCAGGGGTGGACAGCGGACCGAAGCTTTCTTT. Translating it yields CASRGGQRTEAFF. The whole variable domain, remainder taken from reference TRBV7-3 and TRBJ1-1, is GAGVSQTPSNKVTEKGKYVELRCDPISGHTALYWYRQSLGQGPEFLIYFQGTGAADDSGLPNDRFFAVRPEGSVSTLKIQRTERGDSAVYLCASRGGQRTEAFFGQGTRLTVV.

This clone has a handful of counts. The chain recombines TRBV19 with TRBJ2-1, with 7 bases that match TRBD2. The CDR3 consists of 16 residues. Germline loops: CDR1 LNHDA, CDR2 SQIVND (reference sequence). The junction had 5 bases not matched to a gene; V was cut back by 2 bases and J by 1 base. The CDR3 nucleotides are TGTGCCAGTAGTATAACTAGCGCTAATTCCTACAATGAGCAGTTCTTC. Protein sequence: CASSITSANSYNEQFF.

The CDR3 coding sequence is TGTGCCTGGAGTGTCGACAGGTACAATGAGCAGTTCTTC. Translated, it gives CAWSVDRYNEQFF. The genes are TRBV30 and TRBJ2-1; D is perhaps TRBD1 (6 bases). CDR3 length: 13 amino acids. Trimming took 0 bases from V and 4 from J, leaving 7 bases between them. The germline gives CDR1 GTSNPN, CDR2 SVGIG (reference sequence).

The chain combines TRBV29-1 with TRBJ2-1; 12 bases fit TRBD2. From germline, CDR1 is SQVTM and CDR2 ANQGSEA. V was clipped by 4 bases and J by 8 bases; unmatched bases: 6. This CDR3 contains 14 residues. The CDR3 DNA is TGCAGCGTTGGACTAGCGGGAGCTATCGATGAGCAGTTCTTC. Amino acids: CSVGLAGAIDEQFF.

This rearrangement joins TRBV9 to TRBJ2-2; 12 nucleotides align to TRBD2. Germline V gene data show CDR1 as SGDLS and CDR2 as YYNGEE. Trimming at V came to 3 bases and at J to 6 bases, leaving 9 bases not matched to a gene. There are 17 residues in the CDR3. CDR3 bases: TGTGCCAGCAGCGCGACCCCGACTAGCGGGAGAGCCGGGGAGCTGTTTTTT. It encodes CASSATPTSGRAGELFF.

This clone was picked up a small number of times. The chain joins TRBV11-2 to TRBJ1-3; TRBD1 might be the D (6 bases). Germline assignment: CDR1 SGHAT and CDR2 FQNNGV. This CDR3 contains 14 residues. The germline V and J ends were trimmed by 5 bases and 4 bases, with 12 bases remaining between them. The CDR3 spells CASSRGMPGNTIYF. The CDR3 DNA reads TGTGCCAGCAGCAGGGGGATGCCCGGAAACACCATATATTTT.

This sequence joins TRBV30 and TRBJ1-5; D remains unclear. The V end was cut by 0 bases, the J end by 4 bases, with 10 bases between. Germline assignment: CDR1 GTSNPN and CDR2 SVGIG (reference sequence). CDR3 size: 14 residues. The CDR3 coding sequence is TGTGCCTGGAGTGTACAGCGGCGGAATCAGCCCCAGCATTTT. It codes for CAWSVQRRNQPQHF.

The rearrangement joins TRBV27 to TRBJ2-1, with 7 bases aligning to TRBD2. CDR3 length: 16 residues. Germline V gives CDR1 MNHEY, CDR2 SMNVEV (reference sequence). Losses at the gene ends were 3 bases for V and 4 bases for J; bases not matched to a gene: 9. The CDR3 DNA reads TGTGCCAGCAGTTTCAGGGCGGGAGTAAGGTACAATGAGCAGTTCTTC. This sequence encodes CASSFRAGVRYNEQFF.

The CDR3 nucleotides are TGTGCCAGCAGCTACGCGGGGACCAACAATCAGCCCCAGCATTTT. It codes for CASSYAGTNNQPQHF. The chain has TRBV7-9 and TRBJ1-5; possibly TRBD1 for D (5 bases). The CDR3 has 15 residues. Germline V lookup: CDR1 SEHNR, CDR2 FQNEAQ (reference sequence). V was cut by 4 bases and J by 3 bases, with 13 bases left in between.

Only one count was recorded for this clone. The chain has TRBV29-1 and TRBJ2-7; no definite D call. This CDR3 is built from 12 residues. CDR1 and CDR2 from the germline V gene are SQVTM and ANQGSEA. Trimming shortened V by 4 bases and J by 0 bases, and 7 bases separated the two germline ends. For the CDR3, the DNA is TGCAGCGTTGGACATTTCTCCTACGAGCAGTACTTC. It yields the protein CSVGHFSYEQYF.

This chain joins TRBV2 and TRBJ2-5; D uncertain. The germline CDR1 and CDR2 sequences are SNHLY and FYNNEI. The CDR3 is made up of 12 amino acids. V lost 7 bases and J 5 bases, leaving 11 bases between the germline ends. The CDR3 is CASKVVVETQYF. The CDR3 DNA reads TGTGCCAGCAAGGTTGTTGTGGAGACCCAGTACTTC.

This clone occurred a few times. The chain recombines TRBV5-4 with TRBJ2-3; D remains unclear. The CDR3 extends over 16 amino acids. V dropped 4 bases and J dropped 4 bases, with 19 bases sitting between them. Germline V gene lookup returns CDR1 SGHNT and CDR2 YYREEE (reference sequence). The CDR3 reads CASSAKGLWSPDTQYF. Written as DNA, the CDR3 is TGTGCCAGCAGCGCAAAGGGTCTTTGGAGTCCAGATACGCAGTATTTT. Using reference TRBV5-4 and TRBJ2-3 for the parts outside the CDR3, the full variable domain is ETGVTQSPTHLIKTRGQQVTLRCSSQSGHNTVSWYQQALGQGPQFIFQYYREEENGRGNFPPRFSGLQFPNYSSELNVNALELDDSALYLCASSAKGLWSPDTQYFGPGTRLTVL.

This clone has just a few counts. This chain connects TRBV29-1 to TRBJ1-4; D is unresolved. This CDR3 has 12 residues. Per germline, CDR1 SQVTM and CDR2 ANQGSEA. Between the trimmed V and J ends, which lost 5 bases and 4 bases, there was a span of 8 bases. The CDR3 bases are TGCAGCGTTCGGGCAATTAATGAAAAACTGTTTTTT. It is translated as CSVRAINEKLFF.

In DNA form, the CDR3 reads TGCGCCAGCAGCTTACGCCTGGGGGCGGATAACCTCGGCTACGAGCAGTACTTC. It codes for CASSLRLGADNLGYEQYF. The chain is built from TRBV5-1 and TRBJ2-7, with D possibly TRBD1 on 6 matching bases. CDR1 is SGHRS and CDR2 is YFSETQ in the germline V gene. The CDR3 extends over 18 amino acids. V was shortened by 2 bases and J by 3 bases, with 24 bases between the two germline ends.

This clone was seen more than once but under ten times. The chain employs TRBV7-3 and TRBJ2-3; D ambiguous. The CDR3 is 13 residues long. Germline V gene data show CDR1 as SGHTA and CDR2 as FQGTGA. Trimming took off 5 bases at V and 2 bases at J, with 8 bases between the two ends. CDR3 DNA sequence: TGTGCCAGCAGCCAACCCCCCACAGATACGCAGTATTTT. This translates into CASSQPPTDTQYF.

The V and J genes are TRBV29-1 and TRBJ2-1, with no clear D. Per germline, CDR1 SQVTM and CDR2 ANQGSEA. V shed 8 bases and J shed 7 bases, with 24 bases lying between them. The CDR3 is 15 amino acids. Written as DNA, the CDR3 is TGCAGCCCCGTTTTGGGTACCACAACCACAAATGAGCAGTTCTTC. This encodes CSPVLGTTTTNEQFF.

V is TRBV14 and J is TRBJ2-7; 8 nucleotides line up with TRBD1. The CDR3 is made up of 15 amino acids. The junction had 8 bases not matched to a gene; V was cut back by 4 bases and J by 3 bases. Germline CDR1 reads SGHDN; CDR2 reads FVKESK. CDR3 sequence reads: CASSLLGTGGYEQYF. The CDR3 DNA reads as TGTGCCAGCAGCCTACTGGGGACAGGAGGCTACGAGCAGTACTTC. The full variable domain, its missing parts supplied by reference TRBV14 and TRBJ2-7, is EAGVTQFPSHSVIEKGQTVTLRCDPISGHDNLYWYRRVMGKEIKFLLHFVKESKQDESGMPNNRFLAERTGGTYSTLKVQPAELEDSGVYFCASSLLGTGGYEQYFGPGTRLTVT.

The chain has TRBV28 and TRBJ1-5; no clear D gene. In germline, CDR1 is MDHEN, CDR2 SYDVKM. Trimming stripped 6 bases from V and 7 bases from J, with 13 bases between. This CDR3 is 13 amino acids long. CDR3 bases: TGTGCCAGCAGGGACTCAACGACCCAGCCCCAGCATTTT. It yields the protein CASRDSTTQPQHF.

There are a few counts of this clone. This sequence joins TRBV29-1 and TRBJ2-7, with D possibly being TRBD2 (5 bases). CDR3 size: 16 residues. Germline loops: CDR1 SQVTM, CDR2 ANQGSEA. The germline V and J ends were trimmed by 5 bases and 1 base, with 21 bases remaining between them. The CDR3 reads CSVPRFEGSMSYEQYF. The CDR3 nucleotides are TGCAGCGTTCCCCGATTCGAAGGGAGTATGTCCTACGAGCAGTACTTC.

The chain employs TRBV2 and TRBJ2-3; D is perhaps TRBD2 (5 bases). The V end was cut by 7 bases, the J end by 0 bases, with 29 bases between. Germline V lookup: CDR1 SNHLY, CDR2 FYNNEI. The CDR3 totals 20 residues. The CDR3 nucleotides read TGTGCCAGCAAATCCCCGGTTCGGACTCCGTTGGGCTGGAGCACAGATACGCAGTATTTT. Translating gives CASKSPVRTPLGWSTDTQYF.

V gene TRBV7-9 combines with J gene TRBJ1-1; D is unresolved. This CDR3 region has 13 residues. Germline V gives CDR1 SEHNR, CDR2 FQNEAQ (reference sequence). The V gene lost 8 bases and the J gene lost 4 bases, with 14 bases spanning the gap. CDR3 coding DNA: TGTGCCAGCGGATCCCGTGGTGGCACTGAAGCTTTCTTT. Protein sequence: CASGSRGGTEAFF.

The rearrangement joins TRBV6-1 to TRBJ1-1, with D hard to call. Germline assignment: CDR1 MNHNS and CDR2 SASEGT. CDR3 length: 11 residues. Trimming stripped 5 bases from V and 7 bases from J, with 8 bases between. Here the CDR3 DNA reads TGTGCCAGCAGTTGGGCTGATGAAGCTTTCTTT. Translating it yields CASSWADEAFF.

In this sample, this clone turned up a few times. This chain links TRBV7-2 with TRBJ1-1; TRBD1 might be the D (5 bases). The CDR3 is 15 residues long. CDR1 is SGHTA and CDR2 is FQGNSA in the germline V gene. Trimming took 3 bases from V and 5 from J, leaving 16 bases between them. For the CDR3, the DNA is TGTGCCAGCAGCTTGGACATCTCCCAACTTACTGAAGCTTTCTTT. Translating gives CASSLDISQLTEAFF.

The chain links TRBV9 to TRBJ2-5, with TRBD2 matching over 15 bases. The germline V gene has CDR1 SGDLS and CDR2 YYNGEE. The CDR3 totals 16 residues. Germline trimming cut 2 bases from V and 4 bases from J; bases unmatched to any gene: 3. This chain's CDR3 is CASSVGLAGGRETQYF. CDR3 in DNA: TGTGCCAGCAGCGTGGGACTAGCGGGAGGTAGAGAGACCCAGTACTTC.

The chain uses TRBV28 and TRBJ2-3; D is unresolved. Per germline, CDR1 MDHEN and CDR2 SYDVKM. This CDR3 is 14 amino acids long. V was cut by 4 bases and J by 3 bases, with 11 bases left in between. In DNA form, the CDR3 reads TGTGCCAGCAGTTCCGTACAGCTTACAGATACGCAGTATTTT. Its protein is CASSSVQLTDTQYF.

This clone was seen more than once but under ten times. This rearrangement joins TRBV29-1 to TRBJ1-2; 9 bases fit TRBD1. The CDR3 covers 14 residues. The germline V gene encodes CDR1 SQVTM and CDR2 ANQGSEA. Trimming cost V 3 bases and J 3 bases; bases outside gene matches: 5. The CDR3 loop is CSVENRGRDYGYTF. DNA for the CDR3: TGCAGCGTTGAGAACAGGGGGCGCGACTATGGCTACACCTTC.